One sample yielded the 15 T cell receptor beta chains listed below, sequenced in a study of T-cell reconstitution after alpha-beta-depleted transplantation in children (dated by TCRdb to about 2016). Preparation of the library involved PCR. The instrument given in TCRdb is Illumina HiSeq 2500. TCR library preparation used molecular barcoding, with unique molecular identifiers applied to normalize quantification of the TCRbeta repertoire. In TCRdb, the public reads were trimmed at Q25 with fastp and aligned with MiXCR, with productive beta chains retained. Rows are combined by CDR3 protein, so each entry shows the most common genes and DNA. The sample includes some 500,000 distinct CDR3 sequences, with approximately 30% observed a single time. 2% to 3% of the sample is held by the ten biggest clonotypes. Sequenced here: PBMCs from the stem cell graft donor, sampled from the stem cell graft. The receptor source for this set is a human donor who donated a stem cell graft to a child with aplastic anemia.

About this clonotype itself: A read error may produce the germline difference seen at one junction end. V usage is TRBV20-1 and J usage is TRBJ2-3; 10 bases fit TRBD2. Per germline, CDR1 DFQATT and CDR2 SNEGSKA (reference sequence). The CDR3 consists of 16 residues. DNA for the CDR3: TGCTGTGCTAGAGGGGCTAGCGGGAGTCCGGGAGATACGCAGTATTTT. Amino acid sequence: CCARGASGSPGDTQYF.

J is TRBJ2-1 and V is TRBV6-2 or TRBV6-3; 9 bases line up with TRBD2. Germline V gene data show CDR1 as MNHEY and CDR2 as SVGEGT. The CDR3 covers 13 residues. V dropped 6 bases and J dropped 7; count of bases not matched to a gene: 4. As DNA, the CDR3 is TGTGCCAGCAGGCGACTAGCGGAGAATGAGCAGTTCTTC. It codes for CASRRLAENEQFF.

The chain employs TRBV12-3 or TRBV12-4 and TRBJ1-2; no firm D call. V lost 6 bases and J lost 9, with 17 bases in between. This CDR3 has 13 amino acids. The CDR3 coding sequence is TGTGCCAGCAGCGCCGGGGTTGCCGGAAGCTACACCTTC. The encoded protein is CASSAGVAGSYTF.

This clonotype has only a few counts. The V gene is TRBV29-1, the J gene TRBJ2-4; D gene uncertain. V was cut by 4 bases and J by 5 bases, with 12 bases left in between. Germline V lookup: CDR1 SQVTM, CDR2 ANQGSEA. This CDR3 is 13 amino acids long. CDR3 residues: CSVVGLPENIQYF. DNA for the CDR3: TGCAGCGTTGTCGGCCTTCCGGAAAACATTCAGTACTTC. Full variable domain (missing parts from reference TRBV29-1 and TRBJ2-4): SAVISQKPSRDICQRGTSLTIQCQVDSQVTMMFWYRQQPGQSLTLIATANQGSEATYESGFVIDKFPISRPNLTFSTLTVSNMSPEDSSIYLCSVVGLPENIQYFGAGTRLSVL.

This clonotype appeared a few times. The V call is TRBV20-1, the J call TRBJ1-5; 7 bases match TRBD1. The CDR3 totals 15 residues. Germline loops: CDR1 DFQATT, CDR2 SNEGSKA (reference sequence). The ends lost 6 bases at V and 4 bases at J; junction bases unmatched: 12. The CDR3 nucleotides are TGCAGTGCCCGTTCGGGACAGCTGAAAAATCAGCCCCAGCATTTT. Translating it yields CSARSGQLKNQPQHF.

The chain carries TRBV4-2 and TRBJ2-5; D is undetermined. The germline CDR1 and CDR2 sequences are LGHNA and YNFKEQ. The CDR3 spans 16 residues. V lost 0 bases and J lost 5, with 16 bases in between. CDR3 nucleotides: TGTGCCAGCAGCCAAGATCGTGGGTCTTCCTGGGAGACCCAGTACTTC. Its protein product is CASSQDRGSSWETQYF.

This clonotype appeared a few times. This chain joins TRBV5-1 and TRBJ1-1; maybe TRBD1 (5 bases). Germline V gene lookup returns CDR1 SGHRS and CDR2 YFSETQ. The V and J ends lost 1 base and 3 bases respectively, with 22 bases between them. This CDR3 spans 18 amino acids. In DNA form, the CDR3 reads TGCGCCAGCAGCTTGATTCGGACAACTGACGGGTGGGACACTGAAGCTTTCTTT. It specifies CASSLIRTTDGWDTEAFF.

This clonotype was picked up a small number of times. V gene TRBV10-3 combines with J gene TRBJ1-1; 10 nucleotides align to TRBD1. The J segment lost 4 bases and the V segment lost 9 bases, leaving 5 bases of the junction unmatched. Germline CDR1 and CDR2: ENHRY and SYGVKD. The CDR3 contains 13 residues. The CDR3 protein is CAMKDRGFTEAFF. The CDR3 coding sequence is TGTGCCATGAAGGACAGGGGGTTCACTGAAGCTTTCTTT.

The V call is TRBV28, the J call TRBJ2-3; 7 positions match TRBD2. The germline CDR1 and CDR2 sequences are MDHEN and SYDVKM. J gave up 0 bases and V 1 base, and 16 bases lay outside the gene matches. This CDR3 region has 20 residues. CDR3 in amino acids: CASSLFLPRGVAESTDTQYF. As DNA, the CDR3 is TGTGCCAGCAGTTTATTCCTCCCCCGGGGGGTAGCGGAGAGCACAGATACGCAGTATTTT. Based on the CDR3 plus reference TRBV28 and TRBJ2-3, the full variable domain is DVKVTQSSRYLVKRTGEKVFLECVQDMDHENMFWYRQDPGLGLRLIYFSYDVKMKEKGDIPEGYSVSREKKERFSLILESASTNQTSMYLCASSLFLPRGVAESTDTQYFGPGTRLTVL.

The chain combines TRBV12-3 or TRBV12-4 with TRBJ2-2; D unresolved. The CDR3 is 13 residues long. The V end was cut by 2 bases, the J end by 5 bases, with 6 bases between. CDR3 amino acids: CASSLISTGELFF. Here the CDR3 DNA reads TGTGCCAGCAGTTTAATCAGTACCGGGGAGCTGTTTTTT.

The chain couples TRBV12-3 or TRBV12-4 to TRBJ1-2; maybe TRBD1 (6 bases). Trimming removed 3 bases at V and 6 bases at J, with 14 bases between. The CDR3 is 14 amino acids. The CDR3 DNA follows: TGTGCCAGCAGTTTCGGCAGGGGAGGGGATGGCTACACCTTC. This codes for CASSFGRGGDGYTF.

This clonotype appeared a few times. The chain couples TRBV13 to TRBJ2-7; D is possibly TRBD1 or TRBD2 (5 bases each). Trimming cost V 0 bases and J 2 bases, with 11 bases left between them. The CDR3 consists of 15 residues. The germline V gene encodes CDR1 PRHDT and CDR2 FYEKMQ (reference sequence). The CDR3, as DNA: TGTGCCAGCAGCTTAGGCGGGGCCCAAGCCTACGAGCAGTACGTC. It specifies CASSLGGAQAYEQYV.

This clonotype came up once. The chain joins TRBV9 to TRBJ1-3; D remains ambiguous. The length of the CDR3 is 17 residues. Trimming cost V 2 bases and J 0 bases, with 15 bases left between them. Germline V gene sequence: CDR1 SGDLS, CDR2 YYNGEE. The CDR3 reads CASSVESEVLSGNTIYF. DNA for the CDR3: TGTGCCAGCAGCGTCGAAAGTGAGGTCCTCTCTGGAAACACCATATATTTT. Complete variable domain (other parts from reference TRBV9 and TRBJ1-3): DSGVTQTPKHLITATGQRVTLRCSPRSGDLSVYWYQQSLDQGLQFLIQYYNGEERAKGNILERFSAQQFPDLHSELNLSSLELGDSALYFCASSVESEVLSGNTIYFGEGSWLTVV.

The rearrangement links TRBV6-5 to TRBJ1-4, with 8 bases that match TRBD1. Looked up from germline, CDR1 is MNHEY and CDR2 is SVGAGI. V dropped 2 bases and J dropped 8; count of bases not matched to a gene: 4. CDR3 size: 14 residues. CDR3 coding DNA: TGTGCCAGCAGTTACGGCACAGGGGGGGAAAAACTGTTTTTT. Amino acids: CASSYGTGGEKLFF.

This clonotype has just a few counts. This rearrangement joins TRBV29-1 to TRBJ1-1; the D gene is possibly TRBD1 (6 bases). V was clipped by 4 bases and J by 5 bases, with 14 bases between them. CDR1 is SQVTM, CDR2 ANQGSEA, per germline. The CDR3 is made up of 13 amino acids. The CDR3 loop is CSVAGTNKTEAFF. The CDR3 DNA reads TGCAGCGTTGCCGGGACAAACAAGACTGAAGCTTTCTTT.